The 20 T cell receptor beta chains reported below all come from one sample, sequenced in a study of CD4 T cells in lung cancer. These receptors lack a known antigen. Mutant 27-mer peptides stimulated the PBMCs for approximately 13 days before restimulation with peptide-pulsed autologous B cells. After restimulation with peptide-pulsed B cells, live T cells secreting IFNgamma were sorted. For about 12 to 21 days, sorted cells were expanded at around 3 or 10 per well. Sequenced by immunoSEQ multiplex PCR; TCRdb stores in-frame clones only, minus some. The data hold approximately 1,800 clones, with 71% observed a single time. Sequencing was carried out using a CD4+ T cell line or clone grown in culture. The receptor source for this set is a woman aged 55-70 years with non-small cell lung cancer. Some clones in this sample may be carry-over from other donors' samples.

The genes are TRBV10-3 and TRBJ2-5; tentative D call: TRBD2 (6 bases). Trimming left V 0 bases short and J 1 base short, with 9 bases between. CDR1 and CDR2 from the germline V gene are ENHRY and SYGVKD. This CDR3 contains 15 residues. The chain's CDR3 is CAISESGLPQETQYF. The CDR3 DNA reads TGTGCCATCAGTGAGTCCGGACTACCCCAAGAGACCCAGTACTTC.

V and J are TRBV28 and TRBJ2-7; D may be TRBD1 or TRBD2 (5 bases each). The CDR3 is made up of 14 amino acids. V lost 6 bases and J 7 bases, leaving 19 bases between the germline ends. Germline CDR1 reads MDHEN; CDR2 reads SYDVKM. CDR3 sequence reads: CASRDQGARREQYF. CDR3 DNA: TGTGCCAGCAGGGACCAGGGTGCCCGGAGGGAGCAGTACTTC.

This clone has just a few counts. This rearrangement joins TRBV30 to TRBJ1-2; 9 bases align to TRBD1. The CDR3 has 16 amino acids. Trimming at V came to 1 base and at J to 4 bases, leaving 10 bases not matched to a gene. CDR1 GTSNPN and CDR2 SVGIG come from the germline V gene (reference sequence). CDR3 nucleotides: TGTGCCTGGAGTGCATACAGAGGACAGGGGATCTATGGCTACACCTTC. Protein product: CAWSAYRGQGIYGYTF.

The gene calls are TRBV19 and TRBJ2-1; D is uncertain. The CDR3 is made up of 14 amino acids. Trimming took 9 bases from V and 0 from J, leaving 12 bases between them. The germline gives CDR1 LNHDA, CDR2 SQIVND (reference sequence). The CDR3 sequence: CASRHQSSYNEQFF. The CDR3 DNA follows: TGTGCCAGCCGACACCAAAGCTCCTACAATGAGCAGTTCTTC.

V is TRBV28 and J is TRBJ2-7; D perhaps matches TRBD2 (5 bases). The V gene lost 8 bases and the J gene lost 3 bases, with 11 bases spanning the gap. The CDR3 runs to 12 residues. CDR1 is MDHEN and CDR2 is SYDVKM in the germline V gene. CDR3 protein: CASCGPRYEQYF. The CDR3 nucleotides are TGTGCCAGCTGCGGGCCTCGCTACGAGCAGTACTTC. The entire variable domain, with the rest obtained from reference TRBV28 and TRBJ2-7, is as follows: DVKVTQSSRYLVKRTGEKVFLECVQDMDHENMFWYRQDPGLGLRLIYFSYDVKMKEKGDIPEGYSVSREKKERFSLILESASTNQTSMYLCASCGPRYEQYFGPGTRLTVT.

This clone rates as large (0.1 to 1%). The chain employs TRBV5-6 and TRBJ1-1; D perhaps matches TRBD1 (5 bases). The germline gives CDR1 SGHDT, CDR2 YYEEEE. The CDR3 covers 15 residues. V lost 0 bases to trimming and J lost 1 base, with 10 bases between them. The CDR3 DNA follows: TGTGCCAGCAGCTTGGCCGGAGACAGGAACACTGAAGCTTTCTTT. Its protein is CASSLAGDRNTEAFF.

CDR3 sequence (DNA): TGTGCCAGCAGTAGGACAGGGGGCAGGGACACCATATATTTT. Protein product: CASSRTGGRDTIYF. The chain joins TRBV6-1 to TRBJ1-3, with 11 bases identical to TRBD1. The germline CDR1 and CDR2 sequences are MNHNS and SASEGT. The CDR3 has 14 amino acids. The V gene end was trimmed by 5 bases and the J gene end by 8 bases; junction bases not matched to a gene: 5.

Here the CDR3 reads CAIGTGHTGELFF. The CDR3 DNA follows: TGTGCCATAGGGACAGGGCACACCGGGGAGCTGTTTTTT. The chain carries TRBV10-3 and TRBJ2-2; 9 positions agree with TRBD1. The CDR3 spans 13 residues. J was trimmed by 3 bases and V by 9 bases; bases with no gene match: 2. Looked up from germline, CDR1 is ENHRY and CDR2 is SYGVKD.

This clone appeared a single time. This chain joins TRBV6-4 and TRBJ2-3; 9 bases line up with TRBD2. This CDR3 comprises 15 residues. The V and J ends lost 2 bases and 2 bases, in that order; junction bases with no gene match: 2. The germline gives CDR1 MRHNA, CDR2 SNTAGT. The CDR3 nucleotides are TGTGCCAGCAGTGACCAGCGGGGGGACACAGATACGCAGTATTTT. Its translation is CASSDQRGDTDTQYF.

V gene TRBV7-9 combines with J gene TRBJ2-1; 7 bases map to TRBD2. After removal of 2 bases from V and 0 bases from J, the junction contained 1 base not matched to a gene. This CDR3 has 15 amino acids. Germline CDR1 SEHNR, CDR2 FQNEAQ (reference sequence). The CDR3 region has the DNA TGTGCCAGCAGCTTACGCGGGGGCTCCTACAATGAGCAGTTCTTC. Amino acids: CASSLRGGSYNEQFF.

The chain recombines TRBV2 with TRBJ1-5; D remains ambiguous. V gave up 6 bases and J gave up 10 bases, with 19 bases separating them. The CDR3 has 14 residues. Germline V lookup: CDR1 SNHLY, CDR2 FYNNEI. The CDR3 loop reads CASSATLTYSPQHF. CDR3 coding DNA: TGTGCCAGCAGCGCGACACTCACCTATTCTCCCCAGCATTTT.

Written as DNA, the CDR3 is TGTGCCAGCAGCCCCAGCTCCTACGAGCAGTACTTC. Its translation: CASSPSSYEQYF. The chain links TRBV7-2 to TRBJ2-7; D uncertain. The V and J ends lost 5 bases and 0 bases respectively, with 5 bases between them. This CDR3 is built from 12 residues. Germline CDR1 and CDR2: SGHTA and FQGNSA.

The rearrangement links TRBV19 to TRBJ1-2; D possibly corresponds to TRBD1 (5 bases). The V gene's germline CDR1 is LNHDA and CDR2 SQIVND (reference sequence). Trimming removed 4 bases at V and 3 bases at J, with 15 bases between. This CDR3 spans 15 amino acids. CDR3 sequence: CASSRQRLSDYGYTF. CDR3 DNA sequence: TGTGCCAGTAGTAGACAGAGACTCTCTGACTATGGCTACACCTTC.

The V and J genes are TRBV4-1 and TRBJ2-5; either TRBD1 or TRBD2 may supply D (5 bases each). The CDR3 consists of 15 residues. From germline, CDR1 is MGHRA and CDR2 YSYEKL. V was pared by 4 bases and J by 5 bases, with 17 bases between. The CDR3 protein is CASSPDWQGRETQYF. The CDR3 nucleotides read TGCGCCAGCAGCCCCGATTGGCAGGGACGGGAGACCCAGTACTTC.

There are a few counts of this clone. The chain combines TRBV10-3 with TRBJ1-1; TRBD1 matches 7 bases. Looked up from germline, CDR1 is ENHRY and CDR2 is SYGVKD. Germline trimming cut 10 bases from V and 0 bases from J; bases unmatched to any gene: 5. This CDR3 is 13 amino acids long. The CDR3 loop reads CATTGQLNTEAFF. CDR3 in DNA: TGTGCCACGACGGGACAGCTGAACACTGAAGCTTTCTTT.

CDR3 in DNA: TGCGCCAGCAGCTTGGATACCGGGACTAGTGCTAGCACAGATACGCAGTATTTT. Its translation: CASSLDTGTSASTDTQYF. This rearrangement joins TRBV5-1 to TRBJ2-3; 8 bases are shared with TRBD2. CDR3 length: 18 residues. Germline lookup yields CDR1 SGHRS and CDR2 YFSETQ. The trim removed 0 bases at V and 0 bases at J, leaving 9 bases unmatched.

This clone was seen more than once but under ten times. The CDR3 loop reads CASSSVQGAREAFF. The CDR3 bases are TGTGCCAGCAGTTCAGTACAGGGGGCGCGGGAAGCTTTCTTT. The gene calls are TRBV28 and TRBJ1-1, with TRBD1 identical over 9 bases. The germline V gene has CDR1 MDHEN and CDR2 SYDVKM. CDR3 size: 14 residues. Trimming cost V 4 bases and J 8 bases; bases outside gene matches: 8.

This rearrangement joins TRBV5-5 to TRBJ2-5; no definite D call. The germline gives CDR1 SGHKS, CDR2 YYEKEE (reference sequence). The CDR3 consists of 14 residues. Trimming took off 4 bases at V and 1 base at J, with 11 bases between the two ends. As DNA, the CDR3 is TGTGCCAGCAGCCGCGACATGGCCCAAGAGACCCAGTACTTC. Its translation is CASSRDMAQETQYF.

The chain uses TRBV7-9 and TRBJ2-5, with no clear D. This CDR3 has 14 residues. V gave up 1 base and J gave up 5 bases, with 11 bases separating them. CDR1 and CDR2 from the germline V gene are SEHNR and FQNEAQ (reference sequence). The CDR3: CASSLGQAVETQYF. CDR3 bases: TGTGCCAGCAGCTTAGGCCAGGCAGTCGAGACCCAGTACTTC.

This clone was seen only a few times. The chain employs TRBV7-8 and TRBJ1-2; a weak D match, TRBD1 (5 bases). CDR3 length: 13 amino acids. CDR1 is SGHVS, CDR2 FQNEAQ, per germline. Trimming shortened V by 1 base and J by 4 bases, and 7 bases separated the two germline ends. This CDR3 is CASSLETVYGYTF. The CDR3 DNA sequence: TGTGCCAGCAGCTTAGAGACAGTCTATGGCTACACCTTC.